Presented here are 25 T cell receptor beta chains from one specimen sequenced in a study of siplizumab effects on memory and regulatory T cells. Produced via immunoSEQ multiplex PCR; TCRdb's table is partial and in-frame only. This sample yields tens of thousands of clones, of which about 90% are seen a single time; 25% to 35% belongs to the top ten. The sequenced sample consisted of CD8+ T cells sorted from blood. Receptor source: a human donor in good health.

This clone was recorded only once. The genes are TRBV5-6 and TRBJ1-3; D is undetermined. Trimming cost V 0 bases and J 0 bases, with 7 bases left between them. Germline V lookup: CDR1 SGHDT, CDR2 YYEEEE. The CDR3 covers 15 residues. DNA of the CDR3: TGTGCCAGCAGCTTGGGGGTTCACTCTGGAAACACCATATATTTT. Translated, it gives CASSLGVHSGNTIYF.

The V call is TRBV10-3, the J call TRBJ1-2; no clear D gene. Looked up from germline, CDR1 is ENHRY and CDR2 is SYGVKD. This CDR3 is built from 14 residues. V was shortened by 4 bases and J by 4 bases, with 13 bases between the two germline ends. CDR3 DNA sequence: TGTGCCATCAGTGTATCGGGGTCTGGCTATGGCTACACCTTC. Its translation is CAISVSGSGYGYTF.

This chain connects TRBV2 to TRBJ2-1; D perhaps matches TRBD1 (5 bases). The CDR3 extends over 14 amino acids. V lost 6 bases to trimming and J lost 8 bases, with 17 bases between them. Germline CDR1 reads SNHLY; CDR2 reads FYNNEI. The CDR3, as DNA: TGTGCCAGCAGAGCAGGGAATCTGGTCGATGAGCAGTTCTTC. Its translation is CASRAGNLVDEQFF.

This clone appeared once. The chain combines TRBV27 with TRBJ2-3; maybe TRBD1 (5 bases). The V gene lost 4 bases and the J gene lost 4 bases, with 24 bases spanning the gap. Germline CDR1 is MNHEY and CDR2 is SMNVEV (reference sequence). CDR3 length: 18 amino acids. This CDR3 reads CASSSPARQGSRADTQYF. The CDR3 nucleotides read TGTGCCAGCAGTTCCCCCGCCAGGCAGGGATCACGGGCAGATACGCAGTATTTT.

The CDR3 is CASSSTVYEQYF. The CDR3 DNA reads TGTGCCAGCAGCTCGACGGTCTACGAGCAGTACTTC. The rearrangement links TRBV7-9 to TRBJ2-7; D not resolved. The V and J ends lost 4 bases and 3 bases respectively, with 7 bases between them. Germline lookup yields CDR1 SEHNR and CDR2 FQNEAQ (reference sequence). The CDR3 runs 12 residues.

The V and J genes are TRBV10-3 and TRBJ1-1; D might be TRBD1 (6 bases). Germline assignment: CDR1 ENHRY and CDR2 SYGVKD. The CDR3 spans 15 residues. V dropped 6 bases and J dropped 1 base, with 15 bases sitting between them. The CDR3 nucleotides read TGTGCCATCAGGCGACAGGAGATTGGGAACACTGAAGCTTTCTTT. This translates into CAIRRQEIGNTEAFF.

The CDR3 sequence: CASSFWGNEQFF. CDR3 DNA: TGTGCCAGCAGCTTCTGGGGGAATGAGCAGTTCTTC. The chain uses TRBV7-2 and TRBJ2-7, with D perhaps assigned TRBD1 or TRBD2 (5 bases each). Judging by the DNA end, TRBJ2-1 fits better; the J call may be wrong. This CDR3 has 12 amino acids. Germline CDR1 and CDR2: SGHTA and FQGNSA.

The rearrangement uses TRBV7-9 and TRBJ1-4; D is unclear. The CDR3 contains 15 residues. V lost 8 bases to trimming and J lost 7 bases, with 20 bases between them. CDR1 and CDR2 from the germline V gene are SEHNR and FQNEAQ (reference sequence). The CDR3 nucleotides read TGTGCCAGCGGACCTTCGGCGTCTCAACGTGAAAAACTGTTTTTT. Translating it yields CASGPSASQREKLFF.

The CDR3 DNA follows: TGTGCCAGCAGTGACTCTAGCGGGGGGGCCAATGAGCAGTTCTTC. It codes for CASSDSSGGANEQFF. The V call is TRBV6-4, the J call TRBJ2-1, with TRBD2 matching over 11 bases. The CDR3 covers 15 residues. CDR1 and CDR2 (germline): MRHNA, SNTAGT. V was clipped by 0 bases and J by 6 bases; unmatched bases: 1.

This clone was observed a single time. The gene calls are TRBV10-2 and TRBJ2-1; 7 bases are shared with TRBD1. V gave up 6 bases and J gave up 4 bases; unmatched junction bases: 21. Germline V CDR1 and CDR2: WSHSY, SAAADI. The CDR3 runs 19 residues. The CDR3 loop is CASSLYRDSAPLLYNEQFF. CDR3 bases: TGCGCCAGCAGCCTCTACAGGGACAGTGCCCCGCTACTGTACAATGAGCAGTTCTTC.

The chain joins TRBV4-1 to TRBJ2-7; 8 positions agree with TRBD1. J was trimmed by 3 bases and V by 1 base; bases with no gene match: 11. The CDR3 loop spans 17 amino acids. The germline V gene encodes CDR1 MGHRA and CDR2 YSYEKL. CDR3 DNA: TGCGCCAGCAGCCAAGGACCCGCCGGGACAGGAGACTACGAGCAGTACTTC. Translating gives CASSQGPAGTGDYEQYF.

The CDR3 spells CATGESSYNEQFF. In DNA, the CDR3 is TGTGCCACCGGGGAGAGCTCCTACAATGAGCAGTTCTTC. This chain joins TRBV5-6 and TRBJ2-1; D perhaps matches TRBD2 (5 bases). V gave up 9 bases and J gave up 0 bases, with 10 bases separating them. Germline loops: CDR1 SGHDT, CDR2 YYEEEE. This CDR3 has 13 amino acids.

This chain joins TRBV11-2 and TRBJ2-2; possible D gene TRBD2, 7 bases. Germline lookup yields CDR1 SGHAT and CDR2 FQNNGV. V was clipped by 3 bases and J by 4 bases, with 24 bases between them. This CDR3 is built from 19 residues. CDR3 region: CASSFGGAYREGSTGELFF. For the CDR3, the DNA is TGTGCCAGCAGCTTCGGGGGAGCCTACAGGGAGGGTAGCACCGGGGAGCTGTTTTTT. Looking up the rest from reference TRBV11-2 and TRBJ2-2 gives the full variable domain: EAGVAQSPRYKIIEKRQSVAFWCNPISGHATLYWYQQILGQGPKLLIQFQNNGVVDDSQLPKDRFSAERLKGVDSTLKIQPAKLEDSAVYLCASSFGGAYREGSTGELFFGEGSRLTVL.

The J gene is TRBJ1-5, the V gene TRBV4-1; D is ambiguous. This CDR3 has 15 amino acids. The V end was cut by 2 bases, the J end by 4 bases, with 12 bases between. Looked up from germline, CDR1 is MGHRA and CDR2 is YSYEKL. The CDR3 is CASSQHVYGNQPQHF. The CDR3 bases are TGCGCCAGCAGCCAACATGTGTACGGGAATCAGCCCCAGCATTTT.

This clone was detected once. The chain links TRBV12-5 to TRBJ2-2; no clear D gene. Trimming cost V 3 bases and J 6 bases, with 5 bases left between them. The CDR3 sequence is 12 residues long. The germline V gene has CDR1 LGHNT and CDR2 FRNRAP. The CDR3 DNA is TGTGCTAGTGGTTTTCCTCCCGGGGAGCTGTTTTTT. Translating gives CASGFPPGELFF.

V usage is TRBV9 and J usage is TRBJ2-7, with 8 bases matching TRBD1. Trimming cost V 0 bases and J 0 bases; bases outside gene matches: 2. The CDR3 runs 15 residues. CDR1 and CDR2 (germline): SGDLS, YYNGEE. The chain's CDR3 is CASSVGTGPSYEQYF. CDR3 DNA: TGTGCCAGCAGCGTAGGGACAGGGCCCTCCTACGAGCAGTACTTC.

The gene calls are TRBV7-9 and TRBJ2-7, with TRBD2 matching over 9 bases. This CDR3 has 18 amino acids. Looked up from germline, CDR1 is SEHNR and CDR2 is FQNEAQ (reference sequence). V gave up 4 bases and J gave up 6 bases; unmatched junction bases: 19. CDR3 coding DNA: TGTGCCAGCAGCTCCTCACTAGCGGGTGGATGGGAGGTGAGCGAGCAGTACTTC. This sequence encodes CASSSSLAGGWEVSEQYF.

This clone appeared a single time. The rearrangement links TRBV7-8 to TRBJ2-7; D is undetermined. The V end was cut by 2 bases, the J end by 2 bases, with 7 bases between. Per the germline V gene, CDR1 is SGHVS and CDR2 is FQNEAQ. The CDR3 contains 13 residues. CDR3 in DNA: TGTGCCAGCAGCTTATCAGCGCCCTACGAGCAGTACTTC. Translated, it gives CASSLSAPYEQYF.

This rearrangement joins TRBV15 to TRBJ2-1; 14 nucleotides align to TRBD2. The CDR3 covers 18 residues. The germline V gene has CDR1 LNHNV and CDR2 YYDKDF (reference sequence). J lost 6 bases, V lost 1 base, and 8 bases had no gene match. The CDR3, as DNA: TGTGCCACCAGCAGAGGGACTAGCGGGAGGACAGATAGCAATGAGCAGTTCTTC. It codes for CATSRGTSGRTDSNEQFF. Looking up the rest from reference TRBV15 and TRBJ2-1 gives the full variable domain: DAMVIQNPRYQVTQFGKPVTLSCSQTLNHNVMYWYQQKSSQAPKLLFHYYDKDFNNEADTPDNFQSRRPNTSFCFLDIRSPGLGDTAMYLCATSRGTSGRTDSNEQFFGPGTRLTVL.

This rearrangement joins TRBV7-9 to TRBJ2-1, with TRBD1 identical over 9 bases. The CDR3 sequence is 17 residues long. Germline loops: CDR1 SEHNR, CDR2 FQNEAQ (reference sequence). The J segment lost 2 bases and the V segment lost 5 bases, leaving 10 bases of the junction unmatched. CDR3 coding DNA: TGTGCCAGCAGCCGATCCCCCGGGACAGGGCCCTACAATGAGCAGTTCTTC. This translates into CASSRSPGTGPYNEQFF.

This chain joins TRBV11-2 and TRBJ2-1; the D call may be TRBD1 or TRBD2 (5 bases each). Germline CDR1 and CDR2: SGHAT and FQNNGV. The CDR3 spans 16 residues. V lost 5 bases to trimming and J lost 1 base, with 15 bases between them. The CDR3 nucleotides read TGTGCCAGCAGCCAGGGCCCTAGGACTTCCTACAATGAGCAGTTCTTC. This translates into CASSQGPRTSYNEQFF.

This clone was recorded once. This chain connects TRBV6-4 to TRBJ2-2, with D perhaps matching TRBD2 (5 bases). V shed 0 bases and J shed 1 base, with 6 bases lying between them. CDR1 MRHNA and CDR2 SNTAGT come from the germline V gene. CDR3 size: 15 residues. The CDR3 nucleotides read TGTGCCAGCAGTGACTCGGGAGAGAACACCGGGGAGCTGTTTTTT. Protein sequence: CASSDSGENTGELFF.

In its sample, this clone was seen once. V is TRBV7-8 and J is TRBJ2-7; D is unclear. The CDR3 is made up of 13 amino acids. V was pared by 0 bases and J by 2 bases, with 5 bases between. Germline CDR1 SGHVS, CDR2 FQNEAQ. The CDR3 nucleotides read TGTGCCAGCAGCTTAGCCAAGCCCTACGAGCAGTACTTC. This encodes CASSLAKPYEQYF.

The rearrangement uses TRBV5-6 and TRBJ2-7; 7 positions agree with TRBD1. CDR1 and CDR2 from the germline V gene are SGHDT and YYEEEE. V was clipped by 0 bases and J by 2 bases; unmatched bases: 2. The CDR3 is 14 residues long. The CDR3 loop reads CASSLGDRAYEQYF. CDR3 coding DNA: TGTGCCAGCAGCTTGGGTGACAGGGCCTACGAGCAGTACTTC.

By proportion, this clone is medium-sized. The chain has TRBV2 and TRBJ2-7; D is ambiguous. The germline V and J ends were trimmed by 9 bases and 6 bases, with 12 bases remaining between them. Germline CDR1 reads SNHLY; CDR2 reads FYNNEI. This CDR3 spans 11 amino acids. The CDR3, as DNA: TGTGCCAGTCTAAGGTCATCCGAGCAGTACTTC. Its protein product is CASLRSSEQYF.